This T cell receptor beta chain comes out of a study of blood T cell repertoires in COVID-19. Study at large: PBMCs, B-cell-depleted T cells, or T cells provided the cDNA or gDNA that made up the material.

Germline-derived CDR1 and CDR2 are MNHEY and SVGAGI. V dropped 2 bases and J dropped 2 bases, with 13 bases sitting between them. This CDR3 has 15 amino acids. Per the study methods: For nucleated cells, counts were estimated from reference gene primer amplification. TCRdb keeps only in-frame clones here, not all; method: immunoSEQ multiplex PCR. V and J calls and clone size are given by that table; D and trimming were obtained from the DNA. The sample has some 38,000 clones, more than 80% seen once; the top ten hold about 9.1%. This receptor was identified in a man between 60 and 70 years old in a cohort sampled during active COVID-19. The chain employs TRBV6-5 and TRBJ2-7; maybe TRBD2 (6 bases). The sample was peripheral blood. The CDR3, as DNA: TGTGCCAGCAGTTACAACGTCGGGGGAGCCTACGAGCAGTACTTC. It yields the protein CASSYNVGGAYEQYF.